Listed here is a single T cell receptor beta chain. Its antigen is unidentified. Combining a sample-barcoded 5' primer with a J-beta primer mix, a second PCR ran for about 6 to 11 cycles. The authors tagged each cDNA molecule using a template-switch adaptor with 12 random nucleotides. CDR3-containing paired-end reads numbering at least 2.5 million came from each sample. TCRdb independently ran MiXCR on the 5' RACE reads; one entry per CDR3 protein. This sample has under 2,000,000 distinct CDR3 sequences, with 49% found just once. These data come from a study of blood T cells in healthy people across ages. Study-level results: It was not possible, with unsorted PBMCs, to conclusively compare naive and antigen-experienced cells.

Trimming removed 0 bases from V and 10 bases from J, with 13 bases in between. Germline-derived CDR1 and CDR2 are PRHDT and FYEKMQ (reference sequence). The CDR3 has 15 residues. The material sequenced was blood. The TCR originated in a woman aged 40 to 49 in good health. V and J are TRBV13 and TRBJ1-6; maybe TRBD1 (5 bases). The CDR3 sequence: CASSLGSGMSSPLHF. CDR3 DNA sequence: TGTGCCAGCAGCTTAGGGTCAGGGATGAGCTCACCCCTCCACTTT.